The 14 T cell receptor beta chains given below trace back to one sample, sequenced in a study of a mutant IDH1 vaccine in newly diagnosed glioma. Clones were sequenced by immunoSEQ multiplex PCR, and TCRdb holds only the in-frame ones, with some missing. The sample gives some 130,000 clones, about four fifths of which show up once; approximately 5% is in the top ten. As for time point: week 11, during vaccination. Topical imiquimod was applied with each vaccine dose, which held 300 ug of mutant IDH1 20-mer peptide. The antigens these receptors bind are not known. The sequences come from PBMCs, collected from a glioma patient whose treatment included an IDH1 peptide vaccine. Receptors originate from a man between 35 and 55 years old with glioma.

J is TRBJ2-3 and V is TRBV7-9; D remains unclear. CDR1 SEHNR and CDR2 FQNEAQ come from the germline V gene (reference sequence). V was trimmed by 6 bases and J by 2 bases, leaving 9 bases between them. This CDR3 comprises 13 residues. Here the CDR3 DNA reads TGTGCCAGCAGTTCCGACTCCACAGATACGCAGTATTTT. It yields the protein CASSSDSTDTQYF.

The chain employs TRBV5-4 and TRBJ1-5; D not certain. Per the germline V gene, CDR1 is SGHNT and CDR2 is YYREEE (reference sequence). V was shortened by 2 bases and J by 2 bases, with 8 bases between the two germline ends. This CDR3 region has 14 residues. CDR3 sequence reads: CASSFGQGNQPQHF. The CDR3 nucleotides are TGTGCCAGCAGCTTTGGGCAGGGCAATCAGCCCCAGCATTTT. Full variable domain (outside the CDR3, taken from reference TRBV5-4 and TRBJ1-5): ETGVTQSPTHLIKTRGQQVTLRCSSQSGHNTVSWYQQALGQGPQFIFQYYREEENGRGNFPPRFSGLQFPNYSSELNVNALELDDSALYLCASSFGQGNQPQHFGDGTRLSIL.

The chain recombines TRBV28 with TRBJ2-6; 7 bases match TRBD1. The CDR3 spans 13 residues. V trimming: 5 bases; J trimming: 14 bases; junction bases outside the gene matches: 9. Looked up from germline, CDR1 is MDHEN and CDR2 is SYDVKM. CDR3 sequence: CASSTGAPLLLTF. The DNA of the CDR3 is TGTGCCAGCAGTACAGGGGCACCCCTACTCCTGACTTTC.

This clone was detected once. The chain carries TRBV19 and TRBJ2-1; 9 nucleotides match TRBD2. The V gene end was trimmed by 2 bases and the J gene end by 4 bases; junction bases not matched to a gene: 6. The germline gives CDR1 LNHDA, CDR2 SQIVND (reference sequence). CDR3 length: 16 amino acids. The CDR3 DNA reads TGTGCCAGTAGTATATGGGCTAGCGGGATTTACAATGAGCAGTTCTTC. This translates into CASSIWASGIYNEQFF.

The chain links TRBV2 to TRBJ2-1, with 9 positions matching TRBD2. Germline assignment: CDR1 SNHLY and CDR2 FYNNEI. The V segment lost 7 bases and the J segment 7 bases; nucleotides outside the gene matches: 11. The CDR3 contains 15 residues. The CDR3 is CASTLRGGSWNEQFF. The CDR3 nucleotides read TGTGCCAGCACCCTGCGGGGGGGCTCCTGGAATGAGCAGTTCTTC.

This clone was counted many times. The chain has TRBV18 and TRBJ1-1; D is ambiguous. V was shortened by 5 bases and J by 5 bases, with 15 bases between the two germline ends. The CDR3 has 14 amino acids. The V gene's germline CDR1 is KGHSH and CDR2 LQKENI. CDR3 residues: CASSAGIGGTEAFF. The CDR3 nucleotides are TGTGCCAGCTCAGCGGGAATCGGTGGGACTGAAGCTTTCTTT.

The chain employs TRBV19 and TRBJ1-1; perhaps TRBD1 as D (6 bases). From germline, CDR1 is LNHDA and CDR2 SQIVND (reference sequence). V lost 0 bases to trimming and J lost 4 bases, with 9 bases between them. The CDR3 is made up of 14 amino acids. The CDR3 nucleotides read TGTGCCAGTAGTATAGAGGGGGGCGGCACTGAAGCTTTCTTT. Translation gives CASSIEGGGTEAFF.

The chain uses TRBV27 and TRBJ1-5; no reliable D call. The germline gives CDR1 MNHEY, CDR2 SMNVEV (reference sequence). This CDR3 comprises 13 residues. Between the trimmed V and J ends, which lost 3 bases and 1 base, there was a span of 4 bases. The DNA for the CDR3 is TGTGCCAGCAGTTTTAGGAGCAATCAGCCCCAGCATTTT. It codes for CASSFRSNQPQHF.

The chain joins TRBV18 to TRBJ1-2; D unclear. V lost 3 bases, J lost 0 bases, and 8 bases lay in between. CDR3 length equals 14 residues. The germline CDR1 and CDR2 sequences are KGHSH and LQKENI. The CDR3 is CASSPGRSNYGYTF. The CDR3 DNA is TGTGCCAGCTCACCTGGCAGATCTAACTATGGCTACACCTTC.

Written as DNA, the CDR3 is TGTGCCACCTTTCGCGGACAGGACAACACTGAAGCTTTCTTT. This codes for CATFRGQDNTEAFF. The gene calls are TRBV6-1 and TRBJ1-1, with TRBD1 identical over 7 bases. CDR3 size: 14 residues. Germline assignment: CDR1 MNHNS and CDR2 SASEGT. J lost 2 bases, V lost 10 bases, and 10 bases had no gene match.

The chain employs TRBV28 and TRBJ1-2, with a weak D call TRBD1 (5 bases). Looked up from germline, CDR1 is MDHEN and CDR2 is SYDVKM. This CDR3 contains 12 residues. The germline V and J ends were trimmed by 7 bases and 7 bases, with 13 bases remaining between them. The CDR3 here is CASIAGDRGYTF. CDR3 nucleotide sequence: TGTGCCAGCATAGCGGGGGATCGTGGCTACACCTTC.

The rearrangement uses TRBV30 and TRBJ1-5, with 8 positions matching TRBD1. V gave up 5 bases and J gave up 7 bases; unmatched junction bases: 4. Per the germline V gene, CDR1 is GTSNPN and CDR2 is SVGIG (reference sequence). The CDR3 totals 12 residues. The CDR3 spells CAWGTGGQPQHF. Written as DNA, the CDR3 is TGTGCCTGGGGGACAGGCGGGCAGCCCCAGCATTTT.

The chain links TRBV5-4 to TRBJ1-1; D remains unclear. Germline V lookup: CDR1 SGHNT, CDR2 YYREEE (reference sequence). The CDR3 is 15 residues long. V lost 6 bases, J lost 4 bases, and 19 bases lay in between. CDR3 in amino acids: CASIPEGGPGTEAFF. CDR3 nucleotides: TGTGCCAGCATCCCGGAGGGAGGGCCTGGCACTGAAGCTTTCTTT.

This chain joins TRBV6-5 and TRBJ1-5, with D tentatively TRBD1 (6 bases). Germline CDR1 reads MNHEY; CDR2 reads SVGAGI. This CDR3 contains 14 residues. V dropped 4 bases and J dropped 3 bases, with 10 bases sitting between them. The CDR3 spells CASSSDSPNQPQHF. The CDR3 bases are TGTGCCAGCAGTTCGGACAGCCCCAATCAGCCCCAGCATTTT.